A single sample is the source of the 28 T cell receptor beta chains below, sequenced in a study of CD8 T cells in Susac syndrome. Roughly 0.45 to 1 ug RNA was reverse transcribed with random hexamers. One entry per CDR3 protein, called by TCRdb with MiXCR from the immunoSEQ multiplex PCR reads. The sample gives about 210,000 distinct CDR3 sequences, 90% to 95% of which show up once; 0.095% to 0.12% is in the top ten. The sample comprised CD4+ T cells from PBMCs. Receptors were obtained from a human donor in good health.

The chain recombines TRBV2 with TRBJ2-7; tentatively, D is TRBD1 or TRBD2 (5 bases each). The length of the CDR3 is 15 residues. The germline V gene has CDR1 SNHLY and CDR2 FYNNEI. V shed 7 bases and J shed 1 base, with 17 bases lying between them. CDR3 sequence reads: CASNGGNFTSYEQYF. CDR3 in DNA: TGTGCCAGCAATGGGGGAAACTTCACATCCTACGAGCAGTACTTC. Using reference TRBV2 and TRBJ2-7 for the parts outside the CDR3, the full variable domain is EPEVTQTPSHQVTQMGQEVILRCVPISNHLYFYWYRQILGQKVEFLVSFYNNEISEKSEIFDDQFSVERPDGSNFTLKIRSTKLEDSAMYFCASNGGNFTSYEQYFGPGTRLTVT.

With respect to this clonotype: The junction and the germline gene differ at one end; a read error may be behind it. J is TRBJ2-3 and V is TRBV29-1, with D unclear. Germline V gene data show CDR1 as SQVTM and CDR2 as ANQGSEA. This CDR3 spans 10 amino acids. In DNA, the CDR3 is TGCAGCGTGGGTACGGGTCAGACGGATTTT. Encoded protein: CSVGTGQTDF.

This clonotype showed up just once. The rearrangement uses TRBV15 and TRBJ2-5, with D possibly being TRBD2 (5 bases). V lost 1 base and J 5 bases, leaving 11 bases between the germline ends. The CDR3 extends over 14 amino acids. CDR1 is LNHNV and CDR2 is YYDKDF in the germline V gene (reference sequence). The CDR3 spells CATSRAAGGETQYF. CDR3 in DNA: TGTGCCACCAGCAGAGCCGCGGGCGGGGAGACCCAGTACTTC. Drawing the rest from reference TRBV15 and TRBJ2-5, the complete variable domain is DAMVIQNPRYQVTQFGKPVTLSCSQTLNHNVMYWYQQKSSQAPKLLFHYYDKDFNNEADTPDNFQSRRPNTSFCFLDIRSPGLGDTAMYLCATSRAAGGETQYFGPGTRLLVL.

The genes are TRBV4-1 and TRBJ2-5, with a weak D call TRBD1 (5 bases). CDR3 size: 16 residues. Germline V gene lookup returns CDR1 MGHRA and CDR2 YSYEKL. V was cut by 0 bases and J by 2 bases, with 13 bases left in between. CDR3 bases: TGCGCCAGCAGCCAAGACTTCAGGGATCCTCAAGAGACCCAGTACTTC. Translating gives CASSQDFRDPQETQYF.

This clonotype showed up just a few times. The chain links TRBV4-1 to TRBJ2-3; TRBD2 aligns across 8 bases. The junction had 6 bases not matched to a gene; V was cut back by 5 bases and J by 2 bases. Germline lookup yields CDR1 MGHRA and CDR2 YSYEKL. There are 15 residues in the CDR3. This chain's CDR3 is CASSFRGGNTDTQYF. The CDR3 bases are TGCGCCAGCAGCTTTCGCGGGGGGAACACAGATACGCAGTATTTT.

This chain links TRBV29-1 with TRBJ1-2; D may be TRBD1 (6 bases). Germline V gene sequence: CDR1 SQVTM, CDR2 ANQGSEA. The CDR3 length is 11 residues. V was pared by 7 bases and J by 8 bases, with 14 bases between. DNA for the CDR3: TGCAGCGCCGGGAGGGGGGACGGCTACACCTTC. Amino acid sequence: CSAGRGDGYTF.

The chain uses TRBV4-2 and TRBJ1-2; TRBD1 matches at 8 bases. Germline V CDR1 and CDR2: LGHNA, YNFKEQ. This CDR3 has 14 residues. V was pared by 6 bases and J by 3 bases, with 6 bases of the junction left unmatched. This CDR3 reads CASRGEGQDYGYTF. CDR3 nucleotides: TGTGCCAGCAGAGGCGAGGGACAGGACTATGGCTACACCTTC.

The chain uses TRBV19 and TRBJ1-5, with D maybe TRBD1 (6 bases). Trimming pared 5 bases from V and 3 bases from J, leaving 14 bases between. From germline, CDR1 is LNHDA and CDR2 SQIVND (reference sequence). This CDR3 spans 15 amino acids. The DNA for the CDR3 is TGTGCCAGTAGTTCGGGAGGGGGGGACAATCAGCCCCAGCATTTT. Its protein product is CASSSGGGDNQPQHF. Supplemented by reference TRBV19 and TRBJ1-5, the full variable domain reads DGGITQSPKYLFRKEGQNVTLSCEQNLNHDAMYWYRQDPGQGLRLIYYSQIVNDFQKGDIAEGYSVSREKKESFPLTVTSAQKNPTAFYLCASSSGGGDNQPQHFGDGTRLSIL.

The chain employs TRBV2 and TRBJ1-5; TRBD1 matches at 8 bases. Germline V CDR1 and CDR2: SNHLY, FYNNEI. V shed 5 bases, J shed 7 bases, and the junction held 7 bases outside the gene matches. The CDR3 length is 14 residues. The chain's CDR3 is CASSRTGTGQPQHF. The CDR3 DNA reads TGTGCCAGCAGTCGAACCGGGACAGGACAGCCCCAGCATTTT.

J is TRBJ2-7 and V is TRBV27; 7 bases match TRBD1. The CDR3 length is 14 residues. V gave up 6 bases and J gave up 2 bases; unmatched junction bases: 7. The V gene's germline CDR1 is MNHEY and CDR2 SMNVEV (reference sequence). Written as DNA, the CDR3 is TGTGCCAGCAGAAAGGGACAGAGAACCTACGAGCAGTACTTC. It codes for CASRKGQRTYEQYF.

V usage is TRBV28 and J usage is TRBJ1-2; D may be TRBD1 (5 bases). The CDR3 loop spans 13 amino acids. The germline V and J ends were trimmed by 4 bases and 4 bases, with 10 bases remaining between them. The germline gives CDR1 MDHEN, CDR2 SYDVKM. The CDR3 DNA reads as TGTGCCAGCAGTTCCGGACAAATCTATGGCTACACCTTC. This sequence encodes CASSSGQIYGYTF.

This clonotype was picked up one time. This chain connects TRBV20-1 to TRBJ2-7; 7 bases are a match to TRBD2. The V and J ends lost 3 bases and 2 bases, in that order; junction bases with no gene match: 10. Per germline, CDR1 DFQATT and CDR2 SNEGSKA (reference sequence). The CDR3 spans 15 residues. This CDR3 reads CSASGGGDVPYEQYV. The CDR3 DNA sequence: TGCAGTGCTAGTGGCGGGGGAGACGTACCCTACGAGCAGTACGTC.

A single count supports this clonotype. The genes are TRBV28 and TRBJ1-5; 9 bases agree with TRBD1. The CDR3 has 15 amino acids. With V trimmed by 4 bases and J by 6 bases, 7 bases remained unmatched. CDR1 and CDR2 (germline): MDHEN, SYDVKM. In DNA form, the CDR3 reads TGTGCCAGCAGTTCCCCGGACAGGGGAGGTCAGCCCCAGCATTTT. Protein: CASSSPDRGGQPQHF.

The rearrangement links TRBV2 to TRBJ1-2; D is unresolved. Trimming took 8 bases from V and 3 from J, leaving 7 bases between them. Germline loops: CDR1 SNHLY, CDR2 FYNNEI. This CDR3 has 11 residues. The CDR3 DNA reads as TGTGCCAGCTTCGGGGACTATGGCTACACCTTC. Translated, it gives CASFGDYGYTF.

The V call is TRBV6-5, the J call TRBJ2-3; weak D call: TRBD2 (6 bases). Germline CDR1 is MNHEY and CDR2 is SVGAGI. V lost 6 bases and J 7 bases, leaving 14 bases between the germline ends. There are 13 residues in the CDR3. DNA of the CDR3: TGTGCCAGCAGAGCGGGTGCACAGAATACGCAGTATTTT. Its protein is CASRAGAQNTQYF.

The chain recombines TRBV10-3 with TRBJ2-5; 12 nucleotides agree with TRBD2. CDR3 length: 16 residues. V lost 3 bases, J lost 5 bases, and 7 bases stayed unmatched. CDR1 is ENHRY and CDR2 is SYGVKD in the germline V gene. The CDR3, as DNA: TGTGCCATCAGTGATGGACTAGCGGGGCTAGGGGAGACCCAGTACTTC. It yields the protein CAISDGLAGLGETQYF.

This clonotype has just one count. The J gene is TRBJ2-2, the V gene TRBV7-9; maybe TRBD2 (5 bases). The germline gives CDR1 SEHNR, CDR2 FQNEAQ (reference sequence). The CDR3 loop spans 14 amino acids. Trimming left V 0 bases short and J 3 bases short, with 5 bases between. CDR3 protein: CASSLARDTGELFF. DNA for the CDR3: TGTGCCAGCAGCTTAGCGCGGGACACCGGGGAGCTGTTTTTT.

This rearrangement joins TRBV7-2 to TRBJ2-2; 8 bases line up with TRBD1. J was trimmed by 6 bases and V by 7 bases; bases with no gene match: 7. Germline values: CDR1 SGHTA, CDR2 FQGNSA. This CDR3 contains 14 residues. The CDR3 is CASNPDRGAGELFF. Written as DNA, the CDR3 is TGTGCCAGCAACCCCGACAGGGGAGCCGGGGAGCTGTTTTTT.

V usage is TRBV14 and J usage is TRBJ2-3; 7 bases are a match to TRBD1. The CDR3 extends over 13 amino acids. CDR1 is SGHDN and CDR2 is FVKESK in the germline V gene. With V trimmed by 4 bases and J by 6 bases, 4 bases remained unmatched. The CDR3 reads CASSPTGWDTQYF. DNA of the CDR3: TGTGCCAGCAGCCCGACAGGGTGGGATACGCAGTATTTT.

The chain recombines TRBV2 with TRBJ1-5, with TRBD1 matching 8 bases. The CDR3 extends over 14 amino acids. Germline V gives CDR1 SNHLY, CDR2 FYNNEI. V lost 5 bases to trimming and J lost 5 bases; unmatched junction nucleotides: 5. The CDR3 sequence: CASSRDRGDQPQHF. DNA of the CDR3: TGTGCCAGCAGTCGCGACAGGGGCGATCAGCCCCAGCATTTT.

This chain links TRBV28 with TRBJ2-3; D gene ambiguous. Germline values: CDR1 MDHEN, CDR2 SYDVKM. Between the trimmed V and J ends, which lost 5 bases and 10 bases, there was a span of 10 bases. CDR3 length: 11 residues. The CDR3 DNA is TGTGCCAGCAGTACACGGTGGCCGCAGTATTTT. Translation gives CASSTRWPQYF.

V and J are TRBV11-2 and TRBJ1-1; D is ambiguous. CDR3 size: 13 residues. V lost 2 bases to trimming and J lost 11 bases, with 15 bases between them. Germline V gene data show CDR1 as SGHAT and CDR2 as FQNNGV. The CDR3 here is CASSLSMLGMAFF. CDR3 nucleotide sequence: TGTGCCAGCAGCTTAAGCATGCTGGGAATGGCTTTCTTT.

J is TRBJ1-2 and V is TRBV6-5; TRBD1 might be the D (5 bases). Germline CDR1 MNHEY, CDR2 SVGAGI. The CDR3 has 13 amino acids. The ends were cut back, 6 bases at V and 2 bases at J, with 10 bases in the middle. CDR3 sequence reads: CASRPDKNYGYTF. The CDR3 DNA reads as TGTGCCAGCAGACCGGACAAGAACTATGGCTACACCTTC.

The rearrangement links TRBV9 to TRBJ2-1, with 8 nucleotides matching TRBD2. Germline V gene data show CDR1 as SGDLS and CDR2 as YYNGEE. There are 15 residues in the CDR3. V was pared by 2 bases and J by 1 base, with 2 bases of the junction left unmatched. CDR3 sequence: CASSVGLASYNEQFF. CDR3 in DNA: TGTGCCAGCAGCGTCGGACTAGCTTCCTACAATGAGCAGTTCTTC.

The V and J genes are TRBV20-1 and TRBJ2-7; D is unclear. Per germline, CDR1 DFQATT and CDR2 SNEGSKA (reference sequence). The CDR3 consists of 15 residues. V lost 5 bases and J 0 bases, leaving 17 bases between the germline ends. CDR3 nucleotide sequence: TGCAGTGCTTTCCACCCTAAAACGAGCTCCTACGAGCAGTACTTC. Its translation is CSAFHPKTSSYEQYF.

The chain employs TRBV14 and TRBJ2-5, with D possibly TRBD1 on 6 matching bases. The V gene lost 2 bases and the J gene lost 4 bases, with 20 bases spanning the gap. Germline V gene lookup returns CDR1 SGHDN and CDR2 FVKESK. The CDR3 is 17 amino acids. CDR3 region: CASSQSDRQARRETQYF. As DNA, the CDR3 is TGTGCCAGCAGCCAATCCGATAGACAGGCCCGGCGAGAGACCCAGTACTTC.

The chain carries TRBV7-2 and TRBJ2-7, with D unclear. Deletions cut 1 base from V and 2 bases from J, with 6 bases between. Germline V gives CDR1 SGHTA, CDR2 FQGNSA. This CDR3 is built from 13 residues. The CDR3 DNA is TGTGCCAGCAGCTTAGGTACGGCCTACGAGCAGTACGTC. This translates into CASSLGTAYEQYV.

This chain joins TRBV30 and TRBJ2-5; D gene uncertain. V was shortened by 0 bases and J by 5 bases, with 13 bases between the two germline ends. The CDR3 length is 14 residues. The germline gives CDR1 GTSNPN, CDR2 SVGIG (reference sequence). In nucleotides, the CDR3 is TGTGCCTGGAGTGTAGGATCAAACGGGGAGACCCAGTACTTC. Amino acids: CAWSVGSNGETQYF.